The 4 T cell receptor beta chains below all came from one sample that was sequenced in a study of T cell changes during pregnancy in multiple sclerosis (dated by TCRdb to between 2019 and 2020). Libraries came from the immunoSEQ multiplex PCR assay. TCRdb took this table from immuneACCESS and kept in-frame rearrangements with V and J called. Such tables lack part of the clones; where checked against another copy, unresolved V genes explain under half of the gap, and the rest is unexplained. For this sample there are about 21,000 clones; under 95% appear just once. The ten largest account for 0.68% of the sample. The sample here was CD4+ T cells from peripheral blood mononuclear cells, taken in the third trimester of pregnancy. These receptors originate from a female donor with multiple sclerosis, enrolled in a pregnancy study.

This chain connects TRBV6-5 to TRBJ2-1; D uncertain. This CDR3 has 11 residues. V was cut by 7 bases and J by 3 bases, with 4 bases left in between. Germline V gives CDR1 MNHEY, CDR2 SVGAGI. Here the CDR3 DNA reads TGTGCCAGCACCCTCTACAATGAGCAGTTCTTC. Translated: CASTLYNEQFF.

This chain links TRBV5-1 with TRBJ1-2; D call uncertain. The germline gives CDR1 SGHRS, CDR2 YFSETQ. The CDR3 runs to 15 residues. With 4 bases removed from V and 4 bases from J, the gap between germline ends came to 17 bases. CDR3 in amino acids: CASSERPSGVYGYTF. Here the CDR3 DNA reads TGCGCCAGCAGCGAAAGACCCTCAGGCGTCTATGGCTACACCTTC.

The V gene is TRBV14, the J gene TRBJ2-2; maybe TRBD2 (5 bases). Per germline, CDR1 SGHDN and CDR2 FVKESK. CDR3 length equals 16 residues. With 4 bases removed from V and 3 bases from J, the gap between germline ends came to 15 bases. CDR3 protein: CASSPLRSGYTGELFF. CDR3 DNA sequence: TGTGCCAGCAGCCCCCTTAGATCGGGATACACCGGGGAGCTGTTTTTT.

The chain is built from TRBV6-6 and TRBJ2-1, with 10 bases matching TRBD1. Looked up from germline, CDR1 is MNHNY and CDR2 is SVGAGI (reference sequence). The CDR3 is 13 amino acids. J was trimmed by 5 bases and V by 6 bases; bases with no gene match: 1. The CDR3 nucleotides read TGTGCCAGCAGAGGGACAGGGGACAATGAGCAGTTCTTC. This encodes CASRGTGDNEQFF.